The 13 T cell receptor beta chains below all came from one sample that was sequenced in a study of cytomegalovirus exposure and HLA in healthy donors. PCR used 60 Vbeta primers and 13 Jbeta primers. The data were produced by immunoSEQ multiplex PCR, yet TCRdb's version contains in-frame clones alone and is incomplete. The sample consists of roughly 120,000 clones, around 84% of them appearing once. The specimen sequenced was PBMCs. Source of these receptors: a woman aged 25 to 39 in good health and CMV-seronegative.

This chain connects TRBV15 to TRBJ2-3; 10 bases line up with TRBD1. The CDR3 is 17 residues long. V gave up 3 bases and J gave up 2 bases; unmatched junction bases: 8. The V gene's germline CDR1 is LNHNV and CDR2 YYDKDF (reference sequence). CDR3 coding DNA: TGTGCCACCAGCAGGTCCACCGGGACAGGGGCCACAGATACGCAGTATTTT. This translates into CATSRSTGTGATDTQYF.

V and J are TRBV7-2 and TRBJ2-7; 10 bases are a match to TRBD2. Germline V CDR1 and CDR2: SGHTA, FQGNSA. The CDR3 has 16 amino acids. V gave up 4 bases and J gave up 4 bases; unmatched junction bases: 10. The CDR3 DNA reads as TGTGCCAGCAGCTCGACGGCCAGCGGGAGGGCGTACGAGCAGTACTTC. Translating gives CASSSTASGRAYEQYF.

This sequence joins TRBV15 and TRBJ1-5, with a tentative D call TRBD1 (6 bases). CDR3 length: 17 residues. Germline assignment: CDR1 LNHNV and CDR2 YYDKDF (reference sequence). V dropped 0 bases and J dropped 7 bases, with 19 bases sitting between them. CDR3 protein: CATSREGGAGFRQPQHF. The CDR3 DNA follows: TGTGCCACCAGCAGAGAGGGGGGGGCGGGATTCAGGCAGCCCCAGCATTTT.

This clone was counted a few times. The chain uses TRBV6-4 and TRBJ2-3; D unresolved. Germline assignment: CDR1 MRHNA and CDR2 SNTAGT. Trimming removed 3 bases from V and 5 bases from J, with 9 bases in between. The CDR3 covers 13 residues. This CDR3 reads CASSEELQDTQYF. The CDR3 nucleotides read TGTGCCAGCAGTGAGGAGCTACAAGATACGCAGTATTTT.

The genes are TRBV7-9 and TRBJ1-2; D call uncertain. Trimming took 2 bases from V and 4 from J, leaving 17 bases between them. Germline CDR1 is SEHNR and CDR2 is FQNEAQ (reference sequence). The CDR3 has 16 residues. The CDR3 DNA is TGTGCCAGCAGCTTAAGCGGAGGACCTAGCGCCTATGGCTACACCTTC. Protein sequence: CASSLSGGPSAYGYTF.

V gene TRBV7-2 combines with J gene TRBJ1-5, with D perhaps TRBD1 (5 bases). The V gene lost 1 base and the J gene lost 0 bases, with 16 bases spanning the gap. Germline assignment: CDR1 SGHTA and CDR2 FQGNSA. The CDR3 is made up of 18 amino acids. CDR3 sequence: CASSLVAGGSYSNQPQHF. Written as DNA, the CDR3 is TGTGCCAGCAGCTTAGTCGCCGGGGGGAGCTATAGCAATCAGCCCCAGCATTTT. Supplemented by reference TRBV7-2 and TRBJ1-5, the full variable domain reads GAGVSQSPSNKVTEKGKDVELRCDPISGHTALYWYRQSLGQGLEFLIYFQGNSAPDKSGLPSDRFSAERTGGSVSTLTIQRTQQEDSAVYLCASSLVAGGSYSNQPQHFGDGTRLSIL.

The V and J genes are TRBV27 and TRBJ2-7; TRBD1 agrees at 7 bases. The CDR3 is 15 amino acids. J lost 0 bases, V lost 6 bases, and 8 bases had no gene match. Germline CDR1 and CDR2: MNHEY and SMNVEV (reference sequence). CDR3 residues: CASSQTGRSSYEQYF. The CDR3 nucleotides read TGTGCCAGCAGCCAGACAGGGCGGAGCTCCTACGAGCAGTACTTC.

The chain is built from TRBV6-5 and TRBJ2-1, with 8 bases aligning to TRBD1. The CDR3 covers 13 residues. Unmatched junction bases numbered 3, after V lost 2 bases and J lost 9 bases. Germline V gene sequence: CDR1 MNHEY, CDR2 SVGAGI. In DNA, the CDR3 is TGTGCCAGCAGTTACAGGACAGGGATTGAGCAGTTCTTC. This encodes CASSYRTGIEQFF.

This clone has only a few counts. The genes are TRBV27 and TRBJ1-1, with D possibly TRBD1 on 5 matching bases. The V end was cut by 2 bases, the J end by 2 bases, with 9 bases between. This CDR3 comprises 14 residues. From germline, CDR1 is MNHEY and CDR2 SMNVEV (reference sequence). CDR3 residues: CASSLRGFNTEAFF. CDR3 nucleotide sequence: TGTGCCAGCAGTTTAAGGGGATTCAACACTGAAGCTTTCTTT.

The gene calls are TRBV9 and TRBJ2-3; D might be TRBD1 (5 bases). Trimming pared 2 bases from V and 6 bases from J, leaving 16 bases between. CDR3 length: 15 amino acids. Germline V lookup: CDR1 SGDLS, CDR2 YYNGEE. The CDR3 nucleotides are TGTGCCAGCAGCGTTGGACACCGATTCACGGATACGCAGTATTTT. Translating gives CASSVGHRFTDTQYF. Filled out from reference TRBV9 and TRBJ2-3, the complete variable domain reads DSGVTQTPKHLITATGQRVTLRCSPRSGDLSVYWYQQSLDQGLQFLIQYYNGEERAKGNILERFSAQQFPDLHSELNLSSLELGDSALYFCASSVGHRFTDTQYFGPGTRLTVL.

The chain recombines TRBV2 with TRBJ1-1, with 7 bases lining up with TRBD1. V gave up 7 bases and J gave up 0 bases; unmatched junction bases: 5. The germline V gene encodes CDR1 SNHLY and CDR2 FYNNEI. The CDR3 has 14 amino acids. The CDR3 region is CASTMTGMNTEAFF. The CDR3 DNA is TGTGCCAGCACCATGACAGGGATGAACACTGAAGCTTTCTTT.

This clone was seen only a few times. V usage is TRBV4-3 and J usage is TRBJ2-7; 7 bases are a match to TRBD2. Germline loops: CDR1 LGHNA, CDR2 YSLEER. Trimming at V came to 1 base and at J to 0 bases, leaving 3 bases not matched to a gene. The CDR3 is 15 amino acids. This CDR3 reads CASSQARGSSYEQYF. The CDR3 nucleotides read TGCGCCAGCAGCCAAGCGCGGGGGAGCTCCTACGAGCAGTACTTC.

The chain combines TRBV28 with TRBJ2-7; 13 nucleotides line up with TRBD2. CDR3 length: 15 amino acids. The V gene end was trimmed by 5 bases and the J gene end by 5 bases; junction bases not matched to a gene: 6. Germline CDR1 and CDR2: MDHEN and SYDVKM. The CDR3 DNA is TGTGCCAGCAGTATAACTAGCGGGAGGGGTCACGAGCAGTACTTC. Translated, it gives CASSITSGRGHEQYF.